The source of this T cell receptor beta chain is a study of control samples from healthy donors and cancer patients. V was shortened by 5 bases and J by 4 bases, with 9 bases between the two germline ends. The CDR3 is made up of 13 amino acids. Repertoires were generated with immunoSEQ multiplex PCR, while TCRdb's copy carries only in-frame clones and drops some. The table has around 74,000 clones, approximately 92% seen once. The TCR comes from a woman aged 55-75 years in good health. The rearrangement uses TRBV12-3 or TRBV12-4 and TRBJ1-3; D remains ambiguous. Specimen: blood. The chain's CDR3 is CASSPGGGNTIYF. CDR3 nucleotide sequence: TGTGCCAGCAGTCCCGGCGGCGGAAACACCATATATTTT.